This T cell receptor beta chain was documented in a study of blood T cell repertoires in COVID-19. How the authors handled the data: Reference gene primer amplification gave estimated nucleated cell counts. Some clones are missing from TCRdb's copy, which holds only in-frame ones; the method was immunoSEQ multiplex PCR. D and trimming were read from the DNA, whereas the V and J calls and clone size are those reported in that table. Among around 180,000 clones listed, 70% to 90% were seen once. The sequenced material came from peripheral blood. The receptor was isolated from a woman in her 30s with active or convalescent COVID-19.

This chain's CDR3 is CASTPRGGAGSGKLFF. The CDR3 DNA sequence: TGTGCCAGCACTCCAAGGGGGGGCGCTGGGTCCGGAAAACTGTTTTTT. This chain links TRBV28 with TRBJ1-4; tentative D call: TRBD1 (6 bases). V was trimmed by 7 bases and J by 10 bases, leaving 25 bases between them. Germline CDR1 MDHEN, CDR2 SYDVKM. The CDR3 spans 16 residues.